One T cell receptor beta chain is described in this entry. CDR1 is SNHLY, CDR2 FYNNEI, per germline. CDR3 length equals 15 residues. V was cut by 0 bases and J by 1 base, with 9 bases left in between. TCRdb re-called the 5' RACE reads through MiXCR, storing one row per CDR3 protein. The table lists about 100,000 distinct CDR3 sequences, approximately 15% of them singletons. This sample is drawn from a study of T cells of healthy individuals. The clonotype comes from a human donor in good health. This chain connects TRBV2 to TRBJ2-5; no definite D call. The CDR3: CASSEAPSAQETQYF. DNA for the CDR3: TGTGCCAGCAGTGAAGCGCCGTCAGCCCAAGAGACCCAGTACTTC.